Below are 20 T cell receptor beta chains sequenced from a single sample in a study of cytomegalovirus exposure and HLA in healthy donors. The PCR ran on 60 Vbeta and 13 Jbeta primers. Sequenced by immunoSEQ multiplex PCR; TCRdb stores in-frame clones only, minus some. The table includes some 200,000 clones, 75% to 85% detected once. Input material: PBMCs. The source is a male donor in good health and CMV-seropositive.

The DNA of the CDR3 is TGTGCCAGCCTTGTCGGACAGAACCGTTATGGCTACACCTTC. Translation: CASLVGQNRYGYTF. This rearrangement joins TRBV6-1 to TRBJ1-2; D may be TRBD1 (6 bases). The CDR3 is 14 amino acids. V was pared by 8 bases and J by 5 bases, with 18 bases between. Germline V gene lookup returns CDR1 MNHNS and CDR2 SASEGT.

There are a few counts of this clone. The chain couples TRBV5-4 to TRBJ1-1; 7 positions match TRBD1. The CDR3 runs 17 residues. CDR1 and CDR2 (germline): SGHNT, YYREEE (reference sequence). J lost 0 bases, V lost 4 bases, and 12 bases had no gene match. In DNA form, the CDR3 reads TGTGCCAGCAGCCGGGACCGGGACAGTGCTTTGAACACTGAAGCTTTCTTT. Residues: CASSRDRDSALNTEAFF. Drawing the rest from reference TRBV5-4 and TRBJ1-1, the complete variable domain is ETGVTQSPTHLIKTRGQQVTLRCSSQSGHNTVSWYQQALGQGPQFIFQYYREEENGRGNFPPRFSGLQFPNYSSELNVNALELDDSALYLCASSRDRDSALNTEAFFGQGTRLTVV.

The V and J genes are TRBV7-2 and TRBJ2-3; D may be TRBD2 (6 bases). Looked up from germline, CDR1 is SGHTA and CDR2 is FQGNSA. The CDR3 is made up of 14 amino acids. Trimming pared 9 bases from V and 2 bases from J, leaving 15 bases between. This CDR3 is CASPPGEFTDTQYF. The CDR3 DNA follows: TGTGCCAGTCCGCCGGGGGAGTTCACAGATACGCAGTATTTT.

This sequence joins TRBV14 and TRBJ1-4, with D tentatively TRBD1 (6 bases). V lost 4 bases and J lost 5, with 8 bases in between. Germline CDR1 and CDR2: SGHDN and FVKESK. This CDR3 comprises 13 residues. CDR3 residues: CASSPQGNEKLFF. The CDR3 nucleotides are TGTGCCAGCAGCCCGCAGGGGAATGAAAAACTGTTTTTT.

The chain combines TRBV4-3 with TRBJ2-3; 7 bases match TRBD2. Germline trimming cut 1 base from V and 6 bases from J; bases unmatched to any gene: 1. From germline, CDR1 is LGHNA and CDR2 YSLEER. The CDR3 extends over 13 amino acids. CDR3 DNA: TGCGCCAGCAGCCAAGCGGGGGGTGATACGCAGTATTTT. This codes for CASSQAGGDTQYF.

The chain employs TRBV11-1 and TRBJ2-1; D may be TRBD2 (6 bases). This CDR3 has 16 amino acids. Per the germline V gene, CDR1 is SGHAT and CDR2 is FQDESV (reference sequence). V lost 5 bases, J lost 5 bases, and 19 bases lay in between. CDR3 sequence: CASSRRDSFRDNEQFF. The CDR3 DNA sequence: TGTGCCAGCAGCCGCCGGGACTCTTTCCGTGACAATGAGCAGTTCTTC.

This sequence joins TRBV6-1 and TRBJ2-5; 9 bases align to TRBD2. This CDR3 has 18 amino acids. V was clipped by 2 bases and J by 5 bases; unmatched bases: 15. Germline-derived CDR1 and CDR2 are MNHNS and SASEGT. In DNA, the CDR3 is TGTGCCAGCAGTGAATCATTCAGCGGGAGGATTCGGGCGGAGACCCAGTACTTC. Translated: CASSESFSGRIRAETQYF.

The chain has TRBV5-1 and TRBJ1-1; 10 nucleotides agree with TRBD1. Germline CDR1 and CDR2: SGHRS and YFSETQ. V was clipped by 5 bases and J by 5 bases; unmatched bases: 6. The CDR3 covers 14 residues. The CDR3 loop reads CASRGQGDRTEAFF. As DNA, the CDR3 is TGCGCCAGCAGAGGACAGGGGGATAGAACTGAAGCTTTCTTT.

This clone appeared once. The chain uses TRBV19 and TRBJ1-1; 8 bases fit TRBD1. Germline loops: CDR1 LNHDA, CDR2 SQIVND (reference sequence). CDR3 length: 13 amino acids. Unmatched junction bases numbered 5, after V lost 6 bases and J lost 5 bases. This chain's CDR3 is CASRGQGSTEAFF. The CDR3 DNA sequence: TGTGCCAGTAGAGGACAGGGTAGTACTGAAGCTTTCTTT.

The chain combines TRBV19 with TRBJ1-2; D unresolved. Germline loops: CDR1 LNHDA, CDR2 SQIVND (reference sequence). The CDR3 runs to 13 residues. V was cut by 1 base and J by 3 bases, with 6 bases left in between. The CDR3 loop reads CASSIAEDYGYTF. CDR3 bases: TGTGCCAGTAGTATAGCGGAGGACTATGGCTACACCTTC.

The chain combines TRBV16 with TRBJ2-7; 7 bases match TRBD2. The germline CDR1 and CDR2 sequences are KGHSY and FQNENV. V shed 0 bases and J 1 base; nucleotides not matched to a gene: 6. This CDR3 contains 16 residues. The CDR3 sequence is CASSQSGRGSSYEQYF. In DNA form, the CDR3 reads TGTGCCAGCAGCCAATCTGGGCGGGGGTCTTCCTACGAGCAGTACTTC. The whole variable domain, remainder taken from reference TRBV16 and TRBJ2-7, is GEEVAQTPKHLVRGEGQKAKLYCAPIKGHSYVFWYQQVLKNEFKFLISFQNENVFDETGMPKERFSAKCLPNSPCSLEIQATKLEDSAVYFCASSQSGRGSSYEQYFGPGTRLTVT.

The rearrangement uses TRBV9 and TRBJ1-1, with TRBD1 as a possible D gene (6 bases). V shed 3 bases and J shed 5 bases, with 8 bases lying between them. CDR1 and CDR2 from the germline V gene are SGDLS and YYNGEE. This CDR3 comprises 12 residues. The CDR3 DNA sequence: TGTGCCAGCAGCGACCAGGGGACTGAAGCTTTCTTT. This translates into CASSDQGTEAFF.

CDR3 nucleotide sequence: TGCAGCGTTAGGGACAGGGTCATTTTAGACTATGGCTACACCTTC. Translation: CSVRDRVILDYGYTF. The gene calls are TRBV29-1 and TRBJ1-2, with 9 bases that match TRBD1. The CDR3 loop spans 15 amino acids. Germline assignment: CDR1 SQVTM and CDR2 ANQGSEA. Trimming at V came to 5 bases and at J to 3 bases, leaving 10 bases not matched to a gene.

This chain links TRBV5-6 with TRBJ2-5; 7 bases agree with TRBD2. The assigned J gene may be wrong: the sequence end matches TRBJ2-7 better. The CDR3 is 14 residues long. CDR1 is SGHDT, CDR2 YYEEEE, per germline. CDR3 sequence reads: CASSPVAGTYEQYF. The CDR3 nucleotides are TGTGCCAGCAGCCCCGTAGCGGGCACCTACGAGCAGTACTTC.

This clone showed up just a few times. This chain uses TRBV19 with TRBJ2-5; 10 bases are a match to TRBD1. The DNA end is more similar to TRBJ2-7, so the J call may be wrong. Germline-derived CDR1 and CDR2 are LNHDA and SQIVND (reference sequence). The CDR3 consists of 15 residues. CDR3 in amino acids: CASSITGQGDYEQYF. In nucleotides, the CDR3 is TGTGCCAGTAGTATAACAGGACAGGGGGACTACGAGCAGTACTTC.

The chain recombines TRBV6-1 with TRBJ1-4; 8 nucleotides align to TRBD1. Germline CDR1 reads MNHNS; CDR2 reads SASEGT. The CDR3 totals 12 residues. The trim removed 6 bases at V and 11 bases at J, leaving 5 bases unmatched. CDR3 protein: CASSPDRVKLFF. The CDR3 DNA follows: TGTGCCAGCAGCCCGGACAGGGTTAAACTGTTTTTT.

This clone was seen only once. This rearrangement joins TRBV10-1 to TRBJ2-2; 9 bases map to TRBD2. With 11 bases clipped from V and 1 base from J, the junction kept 11 bases outside the gene matches. This CDR3 is 16 amino acids long. The germline V gene encodes CDR1 WNHNN and CDR2 SYGVQD (reference sequence). For the CDR3, the DNA is TGCGCCGGATCTCGGGTTAGCGGGAGGAACACCGGGGAGCTGTTTTTT. This sequence encodes CAGSRVSGRNTGELFF.

This chain connects TRBV7-8 to TRBJ2-7, with 8 bases fitting TRBD1. The V segment lost 6 bases and the J segment 2 bases; nucleotides outside the gene matches: 9. The CDR3 totals 15 residues. Germline V gene sequence: CDR1 SGHVS, CDR2 FQNEAQ. This chain's CDR3 is CASSSTGGVPYEQYF. The CDR3 DNA is TGTGCCAGCAGTTCCACAGGGGGAGTTCCCTACGAGCAGTACTTC.

This sequence joins TRBV2 and TRBJ1-1; TRBD1 matches at 7 bases. Germline V gives CDR1 SNHLY, CDR2 FYNNEI. J was trimmed by 12 bases and V by 7 bases; bases with no gene match: 11. This CDR3 region has 12 residues. CDR3 residues: CASIGQARESFF. The CDR3, as DNA: TGTGCCAGCATAGGACAGGCTCGAGAATCTTTCTTT.

The J gene is TRBJ2-1, the V gene TRBV5-1; 7 bases fit TRBD2. The CDR3 extends over 15 amino acids. CDR1 is SGHRS and CDR2 is YFSETQ in the germline V gene. V was clipped by 4 bases and J by 7 bases; unmatched bases: 11. CDR3 loop: CASSLLGVGGNEQFF. The DNA for the CDR3 is TGCGCCAGCAGCCTCTTGGGGGTGGGGGGGAATGAGCAGTTCTTC.